These T cell receptor beta chains were read from a single sample in a study of CD4 T cells in relation to SARS-CoV-2 and coronaviruses. Produced via immunoSEQ multiplex PCR; TCRdb's table is partial and in-frame only. The sample lists about 70,000 clones; about 87% were seen once. The sample was memory CD4+ T cells from PBMCs. These receptors came from a human donor in good health. Each CDR3 is given with its conserved first and last residue. A D gene is named only where the DNA matches it firmly. Size values are once, few and many counts, or a class for expanded clones, and some rows have none.

j_call: TRBJ2-3; v_call: TRBV5-1; clone_size: once; d_call: NA; cdr3_nt: TGCGCCAGCAGCCCAGGGAGGGATACGCAGTATTTT; cdr3_aa: CASSPGRDTQYF
j_call: TRBJ2-1; v_call: TRBV7-9; clone_size: NA; d_call: TRBD2; cdr3_nt: TGTGCCAGCTCGGCCGGGGGGAATGAGCAGTTCTTC; cdr3_aa: CASSAGGNEQFF
j_call: TRBJ2-3; v_call: TRBV7-3; clone_size: NA; d_call: NA; cdr3_nt: TGTGCCAGCAGCCGCGGGGGCCTCTCAGATACGCAGTATTTT; cdr3_aa: CASSRGGLSDTQYF
j_call: TRBJ1-1; v_call: TRBV30; clone_size: NA; d_call: NA; cdr3_nt: TGTGCCTGGAGTTTCGGCCCCTTGGGCACTGAAGCTTTCTTT; cdr3_aa: CAWSFGPLGTEAFF
j_call: TRBJ2-1; v_call: TRBV10-2; clone_size: NA; d_call: NA; cdr3_nt: TGCGCCAGCAGTGAGTCATGGGGTGAGCAGTTCTTC; cdr3_aa: CASSESWGEQFF
j_call: TRBJ1-5; v_call: TRBV7-2; clone_size: NA; d_call: NA; cdr3_nt: TGTGCCAGCAGCTTAGAGAGAACAGGGATTAGGCCCCAGCATTTT; cdr3_aa: CASSLERTGIRPQHF
j_call: TRBJ2-3; v_call: TRBV18; clone_size: NA; d_call: NA; cdr3_nt: TGTGCCAGCTCACCTACGAGGAGGACAGATACGCAGTATTTT; cdr3_aa: CASSPTRRTDTQYF
j_call: TRBJ2-7; v_call: TRBV5-1; clone_size: NA; d_call: TRBD1; cdr3_nt: TGCGCCAGCAGCCAAGGGACAGGGGGGGAGTCGTACTTC; cdr3_aa: CASSQGTGGESYF
j_call: TRBJ2-1; v_call: TRBV27; clone_size: NA; d_call: TRBD2; cdr3_nt: TGTGCCAGCAGTTTAGCCGGACTAGCGGGAGGATATGAGCAGTTCTTC; cdr3_aa: CASSLAGLAGGYEQFF
j_call: TRBJ2-3; v_call: TRBV5-1; clone_size: NA; d_call: TRBD1; cdr3_nt: TGCGCCAGCAGCTTGGCGGTAACAGGGGGGAACACAGATACGCAGTATTTT; cdr3_aa: CASSLAVTGGNTDTQYF
j_call: TRBJ2-7; v_call: TRBV5-1; clone_size: NA; d_call: NA; cdr3_nt: TGCGCCAGCAGCTTGGCCTTGGGGCCGCGGGACGAGCAGTACTTC; cdr3_aa: CASSLALGPRDEQYF
j_call: TRBJ1-3; v_call: TRBV15; clone_size: NA; d_call: NA; cdr3_nt: TGTGCCACCAGCAGACGATCGAACGGAAACACCATATATTTT; cdr3_aa: CATSRRSNGNTIYF
j_call: TRBJ2-7; v_call: TRBV2; clone_size: NA; d_call: NA; cdr3_nt: TGTGCCAGCAGAAGGGACCTAGCAGGCGAGCAGTACTTC; cdr3_aa: CASRRDLAGEQYF
j_call: TRBJ2-7; v_call: TRBV6-1; clone_size: NA; d_call: NA; cdr3_nt: TGTGCCAGCAGTGAAGGCCAACACTACGAGCAGTACTTC; cdr3_aa: CASSEGQHYEQYF
j_call: TRBJ1-5; v_call: TRBV2; clone_size: NA; d_call: NA; cdr3_nt: TGTGCCAGCACGGGGCCTTATAGCAATCAGCCCCAGCATTTT; cdr3_aa: CASTGPYSNQPQHF
j_call: TRBJ1-2; v_call: TRBV7-9; clone_size: NA; d_call: NA; cdr3_nt: TGTGCCAGCAGCTTAGCAACAGACTATGGCTACACCTTC; cdr3_aa: CASSLATDYGYTF
j_call: TRBJ2-6; v_call: TRBV7-3; clone_size: NA; d_call: NA; cdr3_nt: TGTGCCAGCAGCTTAATAGGGCGGCCCTCTGGGGCCAACGTCCTGACTTTC; cdr3_aa: CASSLIGRPSGANVLTF
j_call: TRBJ2-3; v_call: TRBV11-1; clone_size: NA; d_call: NA; cdr3_nt: TGTGCCAGCAGCTTCCAGGGGACTAGCACAGATACGCAGTATTTT; cdr3_aa: CASSFQGTSTDTQYF
j_call: TRBJ2-5; v_call: TRBV5-1; clone_size: NA; d_call: TRBD1; cdr3_nt: TGCGCCAGCAGCTCGGGACAGGGAGAGACCCAGTACTTC; cdr3_aa: CASSSGQGETQYF
j_call: TRBJ2-7; v_call: TRBV6-5; clone_size: NA; d_call: TRBD1; cdr3_nt: TGTGCCAGCAGTTTCGACAGGGGGCGCGGCGAGCAGTACTTC; cdr3_aa: CASSFDRGRGEQYF
j_call: TRBJ1-5; v_call: TRBV7-8; clone_size: NA; d_call: NA; cdr3_nt: TGTGCCAGCAGCCCGAGAGGACAGACGACCGGCCAGCCCCAGCATTTT; cdr3_aa: CASSPRGQTTGQPQHF
j_call: TRBJ2-1; v_call: TRBV3-1/TRBV3-2; clone_size: NA; d_call: TRBD2; cdr3_nt: TGTGCCAGCAGCCAAGACTGGACTAGCGGGAGTTGGGAGCAGTTCTTC; cdr3_aa: CASSQDWTSGSWEQFF
j_call: TRBJ1-5; v_call: TRBV29-1; clone_size: NA; d_call: NA; cdr3_nt: TGCAGCGTCGGGGACATTACGGGACAGCCCCAGCATTTT; cdr3_aa: CSVGDITGQPQHF
j_call: TRBJ2-7; v_call: TRBV29-1; clone_size: NA; d_call: NA; cdr3_nt: TGCAGCGTTGCGGAACCCTTAACCCACGAGCAGTACTTC; cdr3_aa: CSVAEPLTHEQYF
j_call: TRBJ2-7; v_call: TRBV5-1; clone_size: NA; d_call: TRBD1; cdr3_nt: TGCGCCAGCAGCTTGTGGCAGGGGGCTCGGGAGCAGTACTTC; cdr3_aa: CASSLWQGAREQYF
j_call: TRBJ1-6; v_call: TRBV5-5; clone_size: NA; d_call: NA; cdr3_nt: TGTGCCAGCAGCTTGTTTGAGGATTATAATTCACCCCTCCACTTT; cdr3_aa: CASSLFEDYNSPLHF
j_call: TRBJ1-1; v_call: TRBV20-1; clone_size: NA; d_call: TRBD1; cdr3_nt: TGCAGTGCTAGTGAGGCGGGACAGTTCACTGAAGCTTTCTTT; cdr3_aa: CSASEAGQFTEAFF
j_call: TRBJ1-2; v_call: TRBV6-6; clone_size: once; d_call: NA; cdr3_nt: TGTGCCAGCAGGAACGGGGACTCCATCTATGGCTACACCTTC; cdr3_aa: CASRNGDSIYGYTF
j_call: TRBJ1-5; v_call: TRBV18; clone_size: NA; d_call: NA; cdr3_nt: TGTGCCAGCTCAGCGGGGGGGGATCAGCCCCAGCATTTT; cdr3_aa: CASSAGGDQPQHF
j_call: TRBJ2-3; v_call: TRBV27; clone_size: NA; d_call: TRBD1; cdr3_nt: TGTGCCAGCCGAAGGGCCCAGGGGGCTACAGATACGCAGTATTTT; cdr3_aa: CASRRAQGATDTQYF
j_call: TRBJ2-7; v_call: TRBV2; clone_size: NA; d_call: NA; cdr3_nt: TGTGCCAGCCGGCGCAGCTCCTACGAGCAGTACTTC; cdr3_aa: CASRRSSYEQYF
j_call: TRBJ2-7; v_call: TRBV28; clone_size: few; d_call: TRBD1; cdr3_nt: TGTGCCAGCACCCCCGCCGGGACAGAATCCTACGAGCAGTACTTC; cdr3_aa: CASTPAGTESYEQYF
j_call: TRBJ1-3; v_call: TRBV5-4; clone_size: NA; d_call: NA; cdr3_nt: TGTGCCAGCAGCTTGCGTACAGGGCCCTCGTCTGGAAACACCATATATTTT; cdr3_aa: CASSLRTGPSSGNTIYF
j_call: TRBJ2-7; v_call: TRBV7-2; clone_size: NA; d_call: TRBD1; cdr3_nt: TGTGCCAGCAGGACGGGACAGGGGCCCTACGAGCAGTACTTC; cdr3_aa: CASRTGQGPYEQYF
j_call: TRBJ2-1; v_call: TRBV30; clone_size: NA; d_call: NA; cdr3_nt: TGTGCCTGGTCCCCTCGGTCCCGCTCCTACAATGAGCAGTTCTTC; cdr3_aa: CAWSPRSRSYNEQFF
j_call: TRBJ2-2; v_call: TRBV10-1; clone_size: NA; d_call: NA; cdr3_nt: TGCGCCAGCAGCGGGCCGAACACCGGGGAGCTGTTTTTT; cdr3_aa: CASSGPNTGELFF
j_call: TRBJ2-7; v_call: TRBV7-9; clone_size: NA; d_call: NA; cdr3_nt: TGTGCCAGCAGCCTCAGGGGATCCACCTACGAGCAGTACTTC; cdr3_aa: CASSLRGSTYEQYF
j_call: TRBJ1-2; v_call: TRBV29-1; clone_size: NA; d_call: NA; cdr3_nt: TGCAGCGTGGAGGGCAGGGGACTGAACTATGGCTACACCTTC; cdr3_aa: CSVEGRGLNYGYTF